Listed below are T cell receptor beta chains from one sample, sequenced in a study of cytomegalovirus exposure and HLA in healthy donors. Clones were read by immunoSEQ multiplex PCR, and TCRdb kept only the in-frame ones, dropping some. The top ten hold less than 9% of the sample, which has about 170,000 clones, under 90% seen once. The sample was PBMCs. These receptor sequences come from a man between 25 and 39 years old in good health and CMV-seropositive. Both conserved end residues are part of each CDR3. Fields, in order: D gene, J gene, V gene, clone size, CDR3 DNA, CDR3 protein. A D gene is named only where the DNA matches it firmly. For some rows the clone size is stated as once, few or many, or as a class when expanded; others skip it.

d_call: -
j_call: TRBJ2-5
v_call: TRBV7-2
clone_size: -
cdr3_nt: TGTGCCAGCAGCCCCACCCCAGGGGAGAAGACCCAGTACTTC
cdr3_aa: CASSPTPGEKTQYF

d_call: TRBD2
j_call: TRBJ2-3
v_call: TRBV7-9
clone_size: once
cdr3_nt: TGTGCCAGCAGCGGACCCGGGACTAGCGGGGGGGGCACAGATACGCAGTATTTT
cdr3_aa: CASSGPGTSGGGTDTQYF

d_call: TRBD1
j_call: TRBJ2-2
v_call: TRBV5-1
clone_size: -
cdr3_nt: TGCGCCAGCAGCCCGACAGGGGTCACCGGGGAGCTGTTTTTT
cdr3_aa: CASSPTGVTGELFF

d_call: -
j_call: TRBJ1-5
v_call: TRBV7-2
clone_size: -
cdr3_nt: TGTGCCAGCAGCGCGACAGGACTGAATCAGCCCCAGCATTTT
cdr3_aa: CASSATGLNQPQHF

d_call: -
j_call: TRBJ2-3
v_call: TRBV7-9
clone_size: -
cdr3_nt: TGTGCCAGCAGCTTGTGGCAGGGGAACACAGATACGCAGTATTTT
cdr3_aa: CASSLWQGNTDTQYF

d_call: TRBD2
j_call: TRBJ2-3
v_call: TRBV4-1
clone_size: -
cdr3_nt: TGCGCCAGCAGCCAAGAACTAACTAGCGGGATGAGAGATACGCAGTATTTT
cdr3_aa: CASSQELTSGMRDTQYF

d_call: -
j_call: TRBJ1-4
v_call: TRBV4-2
clone_size: -
cdr3_nt: TGTGCCAGCAGCCAGTGGGGGGATGAAAAACTGTTTTTT
cdr3_aa: CASSQWGDEKLFF

d_call: TRBD1
j_call: TRBJ2-7
v_call: TRBV28
clone_size: -
cdr3_nt: TGTGCCAGCAACCGGGACAGGGGTATCTCCTACGAGCAGTACTTC
cdr3_aa: CASNRDRGISYEQYF

d_call: -
j_call: TRBJ2-7
v_call: TRBV5-4
clone_size: -
cdr3_nt: TGTGCCAGCAGCTTAGGTGCGGGCGGCTCCTACGAGCAGTACTTC
cdr3_aa: CASSLGAGGSYEQYF

d_call: TRBD1
j_call: TRBJ1-2
v_call: TRBV5-8
clone_size: -
cdr3_nt: TGTGCCAGCACCAGACAGGGGGCTCTTGACTATGGCTACACCTTC
cdr3_aa: CASTRQGALDYGYTF

d_call: -
j_call: TRBJ2-7
v_call: TRBV4-2
clone_size: -
cdr3_nt: TGTGCCAGCAGCCAAGAGGAGGGGAGGCAGTACTTC
cdr3_aa: CASSQEEGRQYF

d_call: TRBD1
j_call: TRBJ2-3
v_call: TRBV27
clone_size: -
cdr3_nt: TGTGCCAGCAGCAAGGGACAGGGGGCAGCAGATACGCAGTATTTT
cdr3_aa: CASSKGQGAADTQYF

d_call: -
j_call: TRBJ2-7
v_call: TRBV5-5
clone_size: -
cdr3_nt: TGTGCCAGCAGCCCCGAACCAGGAGGCTACGAGCAGTACTTC
cdr3_aa: CASSPEPGGYEQYF

d_call: TRBD2
j_call: TRBJ2-3
v_call: TRBV7-9
clone_size: -
cdr3_nt: TGTTCCAGCAGGCCGGGCGGGAGCGGCACAGATACGCAGTATTTT
cdr3_aa: CSSRPGGSGTDTQYF

d_call: TRBD2
j_call: TRBJ2-1
v_call: TRBV27
clone_size: -
cdr3_nt: TGTGCCAGCAGCCGTACTAGCGGAGATCTCAATGAGCAGTTCTTC
cdr3_aa: CASSRTSGDLNEQFF

d_call: -
j_call: TRBJ2-7
v_call: TRBV5-1
clone_size: -
cdr3_nt: TGCGCCAGCAGCCAGGTGAGAAGCGGGTCCTACGAGCAGTACTTC
cdr3_aa: CASSQVRSGSYEQYF

d_call: -
j_call: TRBJ2-7
v_call: TRBV28
clone_size: large
cdr3_nt: TGTGCCAGCTCCCACACACGGCGGGACTTCTTTCGTCGCGAGCAGTACTTC
cdr3_aa: CASSHTRRDFFRREQYF

d_call: TRBD2
j_call: TRBJ2-1
v_call: TRBV11-3
clone_size: -
cdr3_nt: TGTGCCAGCAGTCCCGGGACTAGCGAGTACAATGAGCAGTTCTTC
cdr3_aa: CASSPGTSEYNEQFF

d_call: TRBD1
j_call: TRBJ1-4
v_call: TRBV7-9
clone_size: -
cdr3_nt: TGTTCCAGCAGCTTAGCGACGGCAGGGGGCAATGAAAAACTGTTTTTT
cdr3_aa: CSSSLATAGGNEKLFF

d_call: -
j_call: TRBJ2-7
v_call: TRBV6-5
clone_size: -
cdr3_nt: TGTGCCAGCTGTCCGCTGCGTTCCTCCTACGAGCAGTACTTC
cdr3_aa: CASCPLRSSYEQYF

d_call: TRBD1
j_call: TRBJ2-7
v_call: TRBV9
clone_size: once
cdr3_nt: TGTGCCAGCAGCGTAGCCCCCGGGACAGGGGTATTAGAGCAGTACTTC
cdr3_aa: CASSVAPGTGVLEQYF

d_call: -
j_call: TRBJ2-7
v_call: TRBV11-3
clone_size: -
cdr3_nt: TGTGCCAGCAGCTCAAGCTCAGGGTCCTACGAGCAGTACTTC
cdr3_aa: CASSSSSGSYEQYF

d_call: -
j_call: TRBJ2-7
v_call: TRBV7-6
clone_size: -
cdr3_nt: TGTGCCAGCAGAGGGGAGGCCTACGAGCAGTACTTC
cdr3_aa: CASRGEAYEQYF

d_call: TRBD1
j_call: TRBJ2-7
v_call: TRBV5-4
clone_size: -
cdr3_nt: TGTGCCAGCAGCACAGACAGGGCATCCTACGAGCAGTACTTC
cdr3_aa: CASSTDRASYEQYF

d_call: TRBD1
j_call: TRBJ1-6
v_call: TRBV6-6
clone_size: -
cdr3_nt: TGTGCCAGCAGTTACAAGGACAGGGACGGGTCACCCCTCCACTTT
cdr3_aa: CASSYKDRDGSPLHF

d_call: -
j_call: TRBJ1-1
v_call: TRBV9
clone_size: -
cdr3_nt: TGTGCCAGCAGCGGGGGCGGCGGGGGAGGGACTGAAGCTTTCTTT
cdr3_aa: CASSGGGGGGTEAFF

d_call: TRBD1
j_call: TRBJ1-1
v_call: TRBV29-1
clone_size: -
cdr3_nt: TGCAGCGCCGGGGACAGGGGGAGAGGGAACACTGAAGCTTTCTTT
cdr3_aa: CSAGDRGRGNTEAFF

d_call: TRBD1
j_call: TRBJ2-2
v_call: TRBV7-6
clone_size: -
cdr3_nt: TGTGCCAGCAGCCCTAAGGACAGGGGCACCGGGGAGCTGTTTTTT
cdr3_aa: CASSPKDRGTGELFF

d_call: TRBD2
j_call: TRBJ2-1
v_call: TRBV15
clone_size: -
cdr3_nt: TGTGCCACCAGCAGCTGGGCTCGGGGGGACTACAATGAGCAGTTCTTC
cdr3_aa: CATSSWARGDYNEQFF

d_call: TRBD1
j_call: TRBJ1-1
v_call: TRBV18
clone_size: -
cdr3_nt: TGTGCCAGCTCACGGGACAGTCGGCGGACTGAAGCTTTCTTT
cdr3_aa: CASSRDSRRTEAFF

d_call: -
j_call: TRBJ1-1
v_call: TRBV5-1
clone_size: -
cdr3_nt: TGCGCCAGCAGCTGGGAGGGGGGCACTGAAGCTTTCTTT
cdr3_aa: CASSWEGGTEAFF

d_call: TRBD1
j_call: TRBJ1-1
v_call: TRBV6-4
clone_size: -
cdr3_nt: TGTGCCAGCAGTGACTCTGAGGGGACAGCCAGAGGTACTGAAGCTTTCTTT
cdr3_aa: CASSDSEGTARGTEAFF

d_call: TRBD2
j_call: TRBJ2-1
v_call: TRBV5-1
clone_size: -
cdr3_nt: TGCGCCAGCAGCTTGCTTGCGGGGGGTGGATACAATGAGCAGTTCTTC
cdr3_aa: CASSLLAGGGYNEQFF

d_call: -
j_call: TRBJ1-2
v_call: TRBV27
clone_size: -
cdr3_nt: TGTGCCAGCAGTTCTGTCGGTAGTGGCTACACCTTC
cdr3_aa: CASSSVGSGYTF

d_call: -
j_call: TRBJ2-7
v_call: TRBV4-1
clone_size: few
cdr3_nt: TGCGCCAGCAGCCAATGGGACTCGGGGGAGCAGTACTTC
cdr3_aa: CASSQWDSGEQYF

d_call: TRBD1
j_call: TRBJ2-3
v_call: TRBV6-1
clone_size: once
cdr3_nt: TGTGCCAGCAGTATACAGGGGACCACAGATACGCAGTATTTT
cdr3_aa: CASSIQGTTDTQYF

d_call: TRBD1
j_call: TRBJ1-1
v_call: TRBV7-9
clone_size: -
cdr3_nt: TGTGCCAGCAGCACTCAGACAGGGCTCTCTGAAGCTTTCTTT
cdr3_aa: CASSTQTGLSEAFF

d_call: TRBD2
j_call: TRBJ2-7
v_call: TRBV27
clone_size: -
cdr3_nt: TGTGCCAGCATCCCTGGGACTAGCGGGGGGTGCTACGAGCAGTACTTC
cdr3_aa: CASIPGTSGGCYEQYF

d_call: TRBD2
j_call: TRBJ2-1
v_call: TRBV5-1
clone_size: few
cdr3_nt: TGCGCCAGCAGCTTGGCATACCTAGCGGGAGTCAATGAGCAGTTCTTC
cdr3_aa: CASSLAYLAGVNEQFF